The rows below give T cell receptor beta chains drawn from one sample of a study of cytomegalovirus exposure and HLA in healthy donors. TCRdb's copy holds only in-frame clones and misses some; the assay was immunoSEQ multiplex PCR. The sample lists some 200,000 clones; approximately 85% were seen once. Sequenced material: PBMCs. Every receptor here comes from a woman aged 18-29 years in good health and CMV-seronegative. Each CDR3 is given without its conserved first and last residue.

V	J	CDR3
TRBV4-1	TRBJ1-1	ASSQDPGQEAF
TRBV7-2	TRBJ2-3	ASSGGVSGNTDTQY
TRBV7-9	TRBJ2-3	ASSIHGTDTQY
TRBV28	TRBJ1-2	ASRGHYGYT
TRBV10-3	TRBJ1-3	AISPTGDENTIY
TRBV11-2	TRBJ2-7	ASSLSRDRVIEQY
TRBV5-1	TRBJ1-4	ASSQGGTYEKLF
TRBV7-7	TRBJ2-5	ASSFRQGRQETQY
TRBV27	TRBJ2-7	ASSFPYGGRSPLEQY
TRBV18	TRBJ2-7	ASSPEGLAGSYEQY
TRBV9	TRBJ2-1	ASSVGSLAGNNEQF